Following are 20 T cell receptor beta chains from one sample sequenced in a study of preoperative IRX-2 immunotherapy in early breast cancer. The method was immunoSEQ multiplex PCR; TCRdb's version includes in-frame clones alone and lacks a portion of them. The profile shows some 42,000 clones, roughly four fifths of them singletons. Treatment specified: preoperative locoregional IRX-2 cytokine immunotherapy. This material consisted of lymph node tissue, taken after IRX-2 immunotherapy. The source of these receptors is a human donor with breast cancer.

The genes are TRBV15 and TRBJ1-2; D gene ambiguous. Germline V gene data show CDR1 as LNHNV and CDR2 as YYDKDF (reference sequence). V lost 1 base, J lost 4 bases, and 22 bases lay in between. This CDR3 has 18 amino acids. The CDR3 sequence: CATSRVFPRRFRGYGYTF. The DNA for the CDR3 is TGTGCCACCAGCAGAGTCTTCCCGCGCAGGTTCCGGGGCTATGGCTACACCTTC.

CDR3 nucleotide sequence: TGCGCCAGCAGCTTCCCAGGGGGCCAAGGGAATGAGCAGTTCTTC. Protein sequence: CASSFPGGQGNEQFF. J is TRBJ2-1 and V is TRBV5-1; 8 positions match TRBD1. Losses at the gene ends were 2 bases for V and 7 bases for J; bases not matched to a gene: 8. The CDR3 length is 15 residues. Germline V lookup: CDR1 SGHRS, CDR2 YFSETQ.

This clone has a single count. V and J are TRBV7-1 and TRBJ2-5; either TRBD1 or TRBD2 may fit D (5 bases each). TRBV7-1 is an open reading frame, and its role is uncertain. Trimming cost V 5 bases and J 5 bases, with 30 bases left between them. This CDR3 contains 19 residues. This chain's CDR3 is CASSTQDPGAQRGSETQYF. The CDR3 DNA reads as TGTGCCAGCAGCACACAAGACCCCGGGGCCCAAAGAGGGAGCGAGACCCAGTACTTC.

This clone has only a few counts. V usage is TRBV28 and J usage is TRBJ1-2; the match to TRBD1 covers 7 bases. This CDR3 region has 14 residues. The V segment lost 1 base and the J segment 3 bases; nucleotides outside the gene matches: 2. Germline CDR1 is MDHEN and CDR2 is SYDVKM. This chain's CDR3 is CASSLSQGDYGYTF. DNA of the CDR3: TGTGCCAGCAGTTTATCGCAGGGGGACTATGGCTACACCTTC.

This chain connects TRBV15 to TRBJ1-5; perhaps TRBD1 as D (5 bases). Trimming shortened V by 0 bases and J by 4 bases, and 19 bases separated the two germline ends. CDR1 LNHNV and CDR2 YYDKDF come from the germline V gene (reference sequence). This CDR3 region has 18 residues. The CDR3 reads CATSRERPAAGWNQPQHF. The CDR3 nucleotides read TGTGCCACCAGCAGAGAGCGTCCCGCGGCAGGGTGGAATCAGCCCCAGCATTTT. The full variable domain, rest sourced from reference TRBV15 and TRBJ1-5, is DAMVIQNPRYQVTQFGKPVTLSCSQTLNHNVMYWYQQKSSQAPKLLFHYYDKDFNNEADTPDNFQSRRPNTSFCFLDIRSPGLGDTAMYLCATSRERPAAGWNQPQHFGDGTRLSIL.

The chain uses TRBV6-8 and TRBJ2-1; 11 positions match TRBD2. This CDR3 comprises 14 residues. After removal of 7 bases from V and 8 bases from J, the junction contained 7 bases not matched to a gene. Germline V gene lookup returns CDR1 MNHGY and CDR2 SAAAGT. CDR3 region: CASTYGTSGDEQFF. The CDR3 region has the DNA TGTGCCAGCACCTACGGGACTAGCGGTGATGAGCAGTTCTTC.

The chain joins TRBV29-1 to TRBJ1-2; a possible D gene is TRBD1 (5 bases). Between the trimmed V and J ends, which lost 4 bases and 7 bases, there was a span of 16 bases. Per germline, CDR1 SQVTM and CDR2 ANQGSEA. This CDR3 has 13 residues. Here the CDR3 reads CSVVEGQGRGYTF. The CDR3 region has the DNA TGCAGCGTTGTTGAAGGGCAGGGTCGTGGCTACACCTTC.

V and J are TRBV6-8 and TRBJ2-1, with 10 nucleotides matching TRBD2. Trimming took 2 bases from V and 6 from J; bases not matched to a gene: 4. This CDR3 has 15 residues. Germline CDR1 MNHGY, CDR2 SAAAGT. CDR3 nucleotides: TGTGCCAGCAGTTACAGCGGGGGGGCTGTCAATGAGCAGTTCTTC. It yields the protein CASSYSGGAVNEQFF.

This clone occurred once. CDR3 sequence reads: CASSDPQGDSSYEQYF. The CDR3 coding sequence is TGTGCCAGCAGTGACCCCCAGGGGGATAGCTCCTACGAGCAGTACTTC. The chain combines TRBV6-8 with TRBJ2-7; 7 bases are a match to TRBD1. The CDR3 length is 16 residues. Germline CDR1 is MNHGY and CDR2 is SAAAGT. V shed 5 bases and J 0 bases; nucleotides not matched to a gene: 10.

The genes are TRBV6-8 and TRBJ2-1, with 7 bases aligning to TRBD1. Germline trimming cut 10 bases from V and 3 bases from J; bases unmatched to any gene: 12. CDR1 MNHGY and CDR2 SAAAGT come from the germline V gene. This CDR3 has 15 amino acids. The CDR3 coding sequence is TGTGCCATCAGCTCGACAGGGCAAGACTACAATGAGCAGTTCTTC. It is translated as CAISSTGQDYNEQFF.

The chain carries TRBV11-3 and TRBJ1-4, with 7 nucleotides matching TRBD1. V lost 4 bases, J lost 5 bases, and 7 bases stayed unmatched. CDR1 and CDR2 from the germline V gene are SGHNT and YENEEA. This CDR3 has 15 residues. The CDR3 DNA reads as TGTGCCAGCAGCTACGGACAGGTCCTAAATGAAAAACTGTTTTTT. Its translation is CASSYGQVLNEKLFF.

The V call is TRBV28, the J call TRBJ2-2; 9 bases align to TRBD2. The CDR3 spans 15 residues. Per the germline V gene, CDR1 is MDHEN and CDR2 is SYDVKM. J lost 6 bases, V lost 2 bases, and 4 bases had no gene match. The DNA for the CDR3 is TGTGCCAGCAGTTTAGTGGGACTAGCTGCCGGGGAGCTGTTTTTT. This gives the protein CASSLVGLAAGELFF.

DNA for the CDR3: TGCGCCAGCAGCTTGGAAGGCGCACAGAGGTTCTACACCTTC. Residues: CASSLEGAQRFYTF. The rearrangement uses TRBV5-1 and TRBJ1-2; no firm D call. This CDR3 comprises 14 residues. CDR1 is SGHRS and CDR2 is YFSETQ in the germline V gene. The V and J ends lost 0 bases and 10 bases respectively, with 16 bases between them.

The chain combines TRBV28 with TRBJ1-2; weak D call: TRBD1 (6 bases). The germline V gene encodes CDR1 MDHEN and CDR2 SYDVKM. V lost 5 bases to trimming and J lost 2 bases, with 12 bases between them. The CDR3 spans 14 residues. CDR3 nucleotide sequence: TGTGCCAGCAGTGGGGGCGGACGAAACTATGGCTACACCTTC. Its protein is CASSGGGRNYGYTF.

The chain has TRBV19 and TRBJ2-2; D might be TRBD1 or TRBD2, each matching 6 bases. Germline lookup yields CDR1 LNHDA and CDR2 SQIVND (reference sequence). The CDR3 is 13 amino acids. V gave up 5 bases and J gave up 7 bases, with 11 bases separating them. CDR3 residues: CASSEGGIGELFF. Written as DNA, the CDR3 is TGTGCCAGTAGTGAGGGGGGTATCGGGGAGCTGTTTTTT. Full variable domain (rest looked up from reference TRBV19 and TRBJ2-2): DGGITQSPKYLFRKEGQNVTLSCEQNLNHDAMYWYRQDPGQGLRLIYYSQIVNDFQKGDIAEGYSVSREKKESFPLTVTSAQKNPTAFYLCASSEGGIGELFFGEGSRLTVL.

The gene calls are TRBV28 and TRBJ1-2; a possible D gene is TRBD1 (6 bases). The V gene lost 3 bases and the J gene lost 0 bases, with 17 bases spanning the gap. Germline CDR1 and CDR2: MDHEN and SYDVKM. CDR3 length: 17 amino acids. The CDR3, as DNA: TGTGCCAGCAGTTTGGGGGCCCATGGATCCTCTAACTATGGCTACACCTTC. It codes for CASSLGAHGSSNYGYTF.

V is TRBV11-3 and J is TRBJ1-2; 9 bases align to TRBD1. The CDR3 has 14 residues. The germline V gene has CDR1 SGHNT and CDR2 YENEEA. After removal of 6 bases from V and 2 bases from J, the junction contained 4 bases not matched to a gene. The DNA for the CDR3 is TGTGCCAGCAGTTCAGGACAGGGGAACTATGGCTACACCTTC. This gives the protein CASSSGQGNYGYTF.

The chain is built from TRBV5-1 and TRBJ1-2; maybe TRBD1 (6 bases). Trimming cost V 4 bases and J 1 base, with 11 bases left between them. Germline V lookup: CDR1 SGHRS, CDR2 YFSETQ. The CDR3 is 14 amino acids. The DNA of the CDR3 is TGCGCCAGCAGCCCCACAGGGTTTAACTATGGCTACACCTTC. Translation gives CASSPTGFNYGYTF. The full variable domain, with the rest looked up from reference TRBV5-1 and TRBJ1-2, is KAGVTQTPRYLIKTRGQQVTLSCSPISGHRSVSWYQQTPGQGLQFLFEYFSETQRNKGNFPGRFSGRQFSNSRSEMNVSTLELGDSALYLCASSPTGFNYGYTFGSGTRLTVV.

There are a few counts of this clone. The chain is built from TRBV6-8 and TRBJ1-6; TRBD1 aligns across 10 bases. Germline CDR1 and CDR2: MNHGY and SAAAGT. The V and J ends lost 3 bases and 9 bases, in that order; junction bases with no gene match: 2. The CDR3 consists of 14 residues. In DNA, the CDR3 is TGTGCCAGCAGTTATTGGACAGGGGGTTCACCCCTCCACTTT. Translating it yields CASSYWTGGSPLHF.

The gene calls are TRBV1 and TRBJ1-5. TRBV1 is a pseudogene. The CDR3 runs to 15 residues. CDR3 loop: CASSQDSISNQPQHF. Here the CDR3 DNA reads TGCGCCAGCAGCCAAGACAGCATTAGCAATCAGCCCCAGCATTTT.